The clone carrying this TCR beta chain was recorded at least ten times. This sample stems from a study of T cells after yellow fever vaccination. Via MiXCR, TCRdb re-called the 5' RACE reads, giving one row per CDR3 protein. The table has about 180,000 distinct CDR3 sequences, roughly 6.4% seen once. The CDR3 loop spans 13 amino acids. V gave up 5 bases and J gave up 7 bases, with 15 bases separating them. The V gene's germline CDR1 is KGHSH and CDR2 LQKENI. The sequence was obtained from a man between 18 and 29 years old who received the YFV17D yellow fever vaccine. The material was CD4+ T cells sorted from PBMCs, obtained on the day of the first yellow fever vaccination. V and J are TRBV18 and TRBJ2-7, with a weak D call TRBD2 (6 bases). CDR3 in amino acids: CASSGGSGAEQYF. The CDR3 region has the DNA TGTGCCAGCTCAGGGGGGAGTGGTGCAGAGCAGTACTTC.